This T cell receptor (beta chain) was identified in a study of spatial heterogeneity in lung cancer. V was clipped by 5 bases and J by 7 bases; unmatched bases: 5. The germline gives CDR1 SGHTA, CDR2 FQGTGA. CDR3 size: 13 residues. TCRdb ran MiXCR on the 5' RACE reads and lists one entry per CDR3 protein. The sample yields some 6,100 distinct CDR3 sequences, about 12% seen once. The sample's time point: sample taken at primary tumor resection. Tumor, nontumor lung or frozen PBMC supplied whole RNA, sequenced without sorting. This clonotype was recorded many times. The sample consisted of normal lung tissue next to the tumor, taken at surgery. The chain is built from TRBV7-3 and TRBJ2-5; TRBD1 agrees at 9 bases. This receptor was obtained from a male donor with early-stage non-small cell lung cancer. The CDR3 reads CASSATGGGTQYF. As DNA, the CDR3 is TGTGCCAGCAGCGCGACAGGGGGAGGGACCCAGTACTTC.